What follows are 24 T cell receptor beta chains derived from one specimen sequenced in a study of spatial heterogeneity in lung cancer. Specified time point: blood at routine non-recurrence follow-up after resection. Whole RNA obtained from tumor, nontumor lung or frozen PBMC underwent sequencing without sorting. TCRdb analysed the 5' RACE reads with MiXCR anew, one entry per CDR3 protein. Here the sample spans some 120,000 distinct CDR3 sequences, more than 10% being singletons. The specimen comprised PBMCs, sampled at follow-up. Receptors were obtained from a male donor with early-stage non-small cell lung cancer.

This clonotype was seen a few times. V is TRBV7-8 and J is TRBJ1-1; D gene ambiguous. This CDR3 contains 13 residues. The V end was cut by 0 bases, the J end by 1 base, with 3 bases between. Germline assignment: CDR1 SGHVS and CDR2 FQNEAQ. The CDR3 loop reads CASSLARNTEAFF. CDR3 DNA: TGTGCCAGCAGCTTAGCCCGGAACACTGAAGCTTTCTTT. The variable domain in full, completed from reference TRBV7-8 and TRBJ1-1, reads GAGVSQSPRYKVAKRGQDVALRCDPISGHVSLFWYQQALGQGPEFLTYFQNEAQLDKSGLPSDRFFAERPEGSVSTLKIQRTQQEDSAVYLCASSLARNTEAFFGQGTRLTVV.

Worth noting for this clonotype: A much larger clonotype is one base distant, so this may be a read error. The genes are TRBV28 and TRBJ2-3, with D maybe TRBD1 (5 bases). CDR1 is MDHEN, CDR2 SYDVKM, per germline. CDR3 length: 15 amino acids. For the CDR3, the DNA is TGTGCCAGCAGTCAGCAGGGCTGGGGCACAGATAGGCAGTATTTT. Protein product: CASSQQGWGTDRQYF.

This clonotype occurred many times. The rearrangement links TRBV7-9 to TRBJ1-6; D unclear. Germline CDR1 is SEHNR and CDR2 is FQNEAQ (reference sequence). Trimming shortened V by 1 base and J by 9 bases, and 10 bases separated the two germline ends. This CDR3 has 14 amino acids. CDR3 coding DNA: TGTGCCAGCAGCTTAGAGGGCAGCGTTTCACCCCTCCACTTT. It specifies CASSLEGSVSPLHF.

This chain uses TRBV4-2 with TRBJ1-4; TRBD1 matches at 11 bases. CDR1 and CDR2 from the germline V gene are LGHNA and YNFKEQ. CDR3 length: 16 amino acids. Trimming at V came to 4 bases and at J to 8 bases, leaving 9 bases not matched to a gene. For the CDR3, the DNA is TGTGCCAGCAGCCTCCGGACAGGGGGCGCCTCGGAAAAACTGTTTTTT. The encoded protein is CASSLRTGGASEKLFF.

This clonotype was seen many times. This chain connects TRBV20-1 to TRBJ1-2, with a possible D match to TRBD1 (6 bases). CDR1 and CDR2 (germline): DFQATT, SNEGSKA (reference sequence). V gave up 3 bases and J gave up 2 bases, with 13 bases separating them. The CDR3 is 14 residues long. CDR3 protein: CSASPPTGNYGYTF. The CDR3 nucleotides are TGCAGTGCTAGTCCCCCTACAGGGAACTATGGCTACACCTTC.

The V and J genes are TRBV6-2 or TRBV6-3 and TRBJ2-1; TRBD1 agrees at 7 bases. Trimming took 5 bases from V and 3 from J; bases not matched to a gene: 4. The length of the CDR3 is 14 residues. Per the germline V gene, CDR1 is MNHEY and CDR2 is SVGEGT. The CDR3 coding sequence is TGTGCCAGCAGTCTCCGACAGGGCTACAATGAGCAGTTCTTC. Translated, it gives CASSLRQGYNEQFF.

This clonotype was recorded at least ten times. The J gene is TRBJ2-5, the V gene TRBV2; D is ambiguous. Germline assignment: CDR1 SNHLY and CDR2 FYNNEI. There are 14 residues in the CDR3. Trimming took off 11 bases at V and 1 base at J, with 17 bases between the two ends. The CDR3 reads CASENWAAQETQYF. In DNA form, the CDR3 reads TGTGCCTCAGAAAATTGGGCTGCCCAAGAGACCCAGTACTTC.

This clonotype was picked up a small number of times. V is TRBV24-1 and J is TRBJ1-1, with D unresolved. The CDR3 sequence is 11 residues long. Germline V gene sequence: CDR1 KGHDR, CDR2 SFDVKD. The V end was cut by 3 bases, the J end by 11 bases, with 9 bases between. CDR3 sequence (DNA): TGTGCCACCAGTGATCTCCGGAGGGCTTTCTTT. It translates to CATSDLRRAFF.

V is TRBV18 and J is TRBJ1-3, with D maybe TRBD1 (6 bases). Trimming left V 2 bases short and J 1 base short, with 6 bases between. CDR1 is KGHSH and CDR2 is LQKENI in the germline V gene. The CDR3 totals 14 residues. The CDR3 coding sequence is TGTGCCAGCTCACCAACAGGGTCTGGAAACACCATATATTTT. Encoded protein: CASSPTGSGNTIYF.

This chain joins TRBV24-1 and TRBJ2-3; TRBD1 matches 7 bases. Germline CDR1 KGHDR, CDR2 SFDVKD. V dropped 2 bases and J dropped 6; count of bases not matched to a gene: 7. The CDR3 consists of 15 residues. The CDR3 sequence: CATSDSGQTVDTQYF. The CDR3 nucleotides are TGTGCCACCAGTGATTCGGGACAGACCGTTGATACGCAGTATTTT.

The rearrangement joins TRBV9 to TRBJ2-1; 13 positions match TRBD2. V was pared by 4 bases and J by 8 bases, with 9 bases of the junction left unmatched. From germline, CDR1 is SGDLS and CDR2 YYNGEE. The CDR3 extends over 16 amino acids. The CDR3 nucleotides are TGTGCCAGCAGCAAGCCGGGACTAGCGGGGTCCGATGAGCAGTTCTTC. It is translated as CASSKPGLAGSDEQFF.

This clonotype showed up just a few times. The chain links TRBV24-1 to TRBJ1-1, with D perhaps TRBD1 (6 bases). The CDR3 covers 15 residues. V lost 7 bases and J lost 5, with 19 bases in between. Germline assignment: CDR1 KGHDR and CDR2 SFDVKD. The CDR3 loop reads CATSKQGNGGTEAFF. The CDR3, as DNA: TGTGCCACCAGCAAACAGGGAAATGGGGGTACTGAAGCTTTCTTT.

This clonotype was observed at least ten times. The CDR3 sequence is CASSRRGTGELFF. CDR3 DNA sequence: TGTGCCAGCAGCCGGAGAGGGACCGGGGAGCTGTTTTTT. The V gene is TRBV7-2, the J gene TRBJ2-2; perhaps TRBD2 as D (5 bases). V was clipped by 5 bases and J by 5 bases, with 9 bases between them. Germline CDR1 reads SGHTA; CDR2 reads FQGNSA. The CDR3 is made up of 13 amino acids.

This sequence joins TRBV2 and TRBJ2-3, with TRBD2 matching over 12 bases. Germline lookup yields CDR1 SNHLY and CDR2 FYNNEI. The CDR3 sequence is 16 residues long. Trimming cost V 1 base and J 2 bases; bases outside gene matches: 1. CDR3 nucleotide sequence: TGTGCCAGCAGTGAAGGGACTAGCGGGAACACAGATACGCAGTATTTT. Its protein is CASSEGTSGNTDTQYF.

This chain joins TRBV19 and TRBJ2-5; D is ambiguous. V lost 1 base and J lost 0, with 3 bases in between. CDR1 is LNHDA and CDR2 is SQIVND in the germline V gene (reference sequence). CDR3 length: 13 residues. The CDR3 protein is CASSIAHQETQYF. The CDR3 region has the DNA TGTGCCAGTAGTATAGCCCACCAAGAGACCCAGTACTTC.

This clonotype was counted only a few times. This sequence joins TRBV20-1 and TRBJ1-6; D possibly corresponds to TRBD1 (5 bases). The germline V gene has CDR1 DFQATT and CDR2 SNEGSKA (reference sequence). The CDR3 covers 15 residues. The V end was cut by 3 bases, the J end by 3 bases, with 12 bases between. The CDR3 bases are TGCAGTGCTAGTCCGTCAGGGAACTATAATTCACCCCTCCACTTT. Translating it yields CSASPSGNYNSPLHF.

This clonotype was seen more than once but under ten times. The chain is built from TRBV9 and TRBJ2-7, with D tentatively TRBD2 (7 bases). Between the trimmed V and J ends, which lost 4 bases and 0 bases, there was a span of 11 bases. This CDR3 spans 14 amino acids. CDR1 SGDLS and CDR2 YYNGEE come from the germline V gene. CDR3 sequence: CASSRGGASYEQYF. Here the CDR3 DNA reads TGTGCCAGCAGCCGAGGGGGGGCCTCCTACGAGCAGTACTTC.

This clonotype was observed a handful of times. The chain carries TRBV5-1 and TRBJ1-2; weak D call: TRBD1 (5 bases). The germline V gene has CDR1 SGHRS and CDR2 YFSETQ. The V gene lost 0 bases and the J gene lost 8 bases, with 11 bases spanning the gap. The CDR3 covers 13 residues. CDR3 sequence reads: CASSLAGEKGYTF. The CDR3 region has the DNA TGCGCCAGCAGCTTGGCGGGGGAGAAGGGCTACACCTTC.

This rearrangement joins TRBV27 to TRBJ2-3, with D possibly being TRBD1 (5 bases). The CDR3 extends over 16 amino acids. CDR1 MNHEY and CDR2 SMNVEV come from the germline V gene (reference sequence). Trimming took 0 bases from V and 0 from J, leaving 10 bases between them. CDR3 protein: CASSLSWWGSTDTQYF. The CDR3 coding sequence is TGTGCCAGCAGTTTATCGTGGTGGGGCAGCACAGATACGCAGTATTTT.

In this sample, this clonotype turned up many times. The chain combines TRBV5-1 with TRBJ1-2; 8 nucleotides agree with TRBD1. Per germline, CDR1 SGHRS and CDR2 YFSETQ. There are 14 residues in the CDR3. V dropped 2 bases and J dropped 8; count of bases not matched to a gene: 8. The CDR3 DNA reads as TGCGCCAGCAGCTTTTTACAGGGGGAGGACGGCTACACCTTC. Amino acid sequence: CASSFLQGEDGYTF.

Sample share makes this clonotype medium-sized. The rearrangement joins TRBV7-9 to TRBJ2-7; D is uncertain. The CDR3 is made up of 12 amino acids. The V gene lost 5 bases and the J gene lost 2 bases, with 7 bases spanning the gap. Germline-derived CDR1 and CDR2 are SEHNR and FQNEAQ (reference sequence). CDR3 bases: TGTGCCAGCAGCGGAGAGCCCTACGAGCAGTACTTC. The encoded protein is CASSGEPYEQYF.

This clonotype was recorded at least ten times. The chain uses TRBV27 and TRBJ1-1; D is unresolved. The germline CDR1 and CDR2 sequences are MNHEY and SMNVEV (reference sequence). The CDR3 runs to 13 residues. V gave up 4 bases and J gave up 3 bases, with 9 bases separating them. This CDR3 is CASSSDLDTEAFF. The CDR3 coding sequence is TGTGCCAGCAGTTCCGATTTGGACACTGAAGCTTTCTTT.

The chain is built from TRBV20-1 and TRBJ1-2, with D perhaps TRBD1 (5 bases). The V and J ends lost 6 bases and 0 bases respectively, with 17 bases between them. This CDR3 contains 15 residues. Per the germline V gene, CDR1 is DFQATT and CDR2 is SNEGSKA (reference sequence). The CDR3 DNA is TGCAGTGCCCGAGCGCTACAGGTTCCTAACTATGGCTACACCTTC. It codes for CSARALQVPNYGYTF.

The J gene is TRBJ1-2, the V gene TRBV2; TRBD1 agrees at 8 bases. Looked up from germline, CDR1 is SNHLY and CDR2 is FYNNEI. Trimming at V came to 4 bases and at J to 7 bases, leaving 11 bases not matched to a gene. The CDR3 has 15 residues. As DNA, the CDR3 is TGTGCCAGCAGTGCGACCGGACAGGGATTTATTGGCTACACCTTC. Protein: CASSATGQGFIGYTF.